This record covers a single T cell receptor beta chain. The sample is drawn from a study of blood T cell repertoires in COVID-19. Study overall: The United States, Italy and Spain provided the acute and convalescent COVID-19 samples. The cDNA or gDNA used as material had been derived from T cells, B-cell-depleted T cells, or PBMCs.

Under the authors' procedure: Amplified reference gene primers provided the basis for estimating nucleated cell counts. TCRdb keeps only in-frame clones here, not all; method: immunoSEQ multiplex PCR. V and J calls and clone size are given by that table; D and trimming were obtained from the DNA. Found here are about 170,000 clones, about 83% of them singletons; the top ten hold about 19%. This receptor was identified in a woman aged 70 to 79 who had recovered from COVID-19. The sample comprised peripheral blood.

Written as DNA, the CDR3 is TGCAGCGTTGTGGCAGGGGCGATGAACACTGAAGCTTTCTTT. This translates into CSVVAGAMNTEAFF. The rearrangement uses TRBV29-1 and TRBJ1-1; possibly TRBD1 for D (6 bases). This CDR3 is built from 14 residues. Per germline, CDR1 SQVTM and CDR2 ANQGSEA. Between the trimmed V and J ends, which lost 4 bases and 0 bases, there was a span of 12 bases.